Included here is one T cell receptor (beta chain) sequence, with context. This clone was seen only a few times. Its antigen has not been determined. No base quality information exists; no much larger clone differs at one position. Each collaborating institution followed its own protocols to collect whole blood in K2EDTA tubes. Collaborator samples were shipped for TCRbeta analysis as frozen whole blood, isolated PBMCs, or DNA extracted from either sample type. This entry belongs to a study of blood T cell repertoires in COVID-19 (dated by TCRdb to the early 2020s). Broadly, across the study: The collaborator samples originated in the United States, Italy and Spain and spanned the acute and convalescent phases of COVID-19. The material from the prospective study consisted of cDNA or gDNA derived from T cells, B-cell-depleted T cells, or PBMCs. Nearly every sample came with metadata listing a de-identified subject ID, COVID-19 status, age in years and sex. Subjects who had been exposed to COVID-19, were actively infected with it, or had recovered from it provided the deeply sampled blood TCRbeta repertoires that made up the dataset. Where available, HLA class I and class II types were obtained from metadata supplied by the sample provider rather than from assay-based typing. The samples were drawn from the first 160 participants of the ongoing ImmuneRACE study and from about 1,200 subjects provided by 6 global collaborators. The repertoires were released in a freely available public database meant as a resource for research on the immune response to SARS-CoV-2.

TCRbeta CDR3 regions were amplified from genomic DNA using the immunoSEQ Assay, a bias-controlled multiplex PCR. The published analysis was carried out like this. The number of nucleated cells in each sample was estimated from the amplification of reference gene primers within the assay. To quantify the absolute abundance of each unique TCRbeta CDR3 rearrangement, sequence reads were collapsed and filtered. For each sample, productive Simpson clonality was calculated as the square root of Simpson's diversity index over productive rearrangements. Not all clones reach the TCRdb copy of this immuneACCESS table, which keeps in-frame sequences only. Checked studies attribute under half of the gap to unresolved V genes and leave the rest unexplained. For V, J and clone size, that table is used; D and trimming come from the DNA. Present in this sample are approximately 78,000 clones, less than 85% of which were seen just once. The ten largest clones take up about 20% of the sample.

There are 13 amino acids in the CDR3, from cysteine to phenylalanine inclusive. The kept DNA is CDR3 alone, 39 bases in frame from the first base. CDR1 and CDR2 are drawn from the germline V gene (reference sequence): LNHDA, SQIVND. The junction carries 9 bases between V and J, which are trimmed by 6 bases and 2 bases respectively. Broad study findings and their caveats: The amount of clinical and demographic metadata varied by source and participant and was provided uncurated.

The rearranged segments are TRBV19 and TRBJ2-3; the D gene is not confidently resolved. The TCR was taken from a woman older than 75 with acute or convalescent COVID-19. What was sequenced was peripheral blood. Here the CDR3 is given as CASSLGVTDTQYF. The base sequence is TGTGCCAGTAGCCTTGGAGTCACAGATACGCAGTATTTT.